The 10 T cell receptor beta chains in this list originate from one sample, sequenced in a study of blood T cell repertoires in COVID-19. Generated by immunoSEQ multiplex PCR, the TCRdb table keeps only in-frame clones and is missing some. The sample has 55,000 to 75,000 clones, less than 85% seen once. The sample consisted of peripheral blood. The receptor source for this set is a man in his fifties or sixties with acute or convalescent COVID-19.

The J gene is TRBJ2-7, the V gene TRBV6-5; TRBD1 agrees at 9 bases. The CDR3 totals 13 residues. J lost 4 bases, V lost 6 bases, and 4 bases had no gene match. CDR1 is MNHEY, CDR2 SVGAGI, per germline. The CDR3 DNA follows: TGTGCCAGCAGGGGACAGGGTGGTTACGAGCAGTACGTC. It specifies CASRGQGGYEQYV.

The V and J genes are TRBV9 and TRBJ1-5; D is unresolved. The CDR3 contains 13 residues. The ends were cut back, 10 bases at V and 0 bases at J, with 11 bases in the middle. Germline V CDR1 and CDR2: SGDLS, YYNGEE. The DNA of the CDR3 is TGTGCCTGGACTGAGGGTAGCAATCAGCCCCAGCATTTT. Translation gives CAWTEGSNQPQHF.

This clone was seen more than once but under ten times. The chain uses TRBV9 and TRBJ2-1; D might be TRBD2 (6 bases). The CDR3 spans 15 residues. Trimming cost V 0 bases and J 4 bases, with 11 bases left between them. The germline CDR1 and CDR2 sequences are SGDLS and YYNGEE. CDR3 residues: CASSVGLAEYNEQFF. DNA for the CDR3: TGTGCCAGCAGCGTAGGGTTAGCGGAATACAATGAGCAGTTCTTC.

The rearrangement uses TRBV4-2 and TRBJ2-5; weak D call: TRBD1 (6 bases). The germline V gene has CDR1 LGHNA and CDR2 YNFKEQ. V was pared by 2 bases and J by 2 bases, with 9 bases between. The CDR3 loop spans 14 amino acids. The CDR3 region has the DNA TGTGCCAGCAGCCAAACACAGGGTCAAGAGACCCAGTACTTC. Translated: CASSQTQGQETQYF.

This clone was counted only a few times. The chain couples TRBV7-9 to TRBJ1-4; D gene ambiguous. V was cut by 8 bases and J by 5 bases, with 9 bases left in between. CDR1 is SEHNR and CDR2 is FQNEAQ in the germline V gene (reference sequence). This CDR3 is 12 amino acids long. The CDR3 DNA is TGTGCCAGCGCTGCGGTCAATGAAAAACTGTTTTTT. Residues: CASAAVNEKLFF. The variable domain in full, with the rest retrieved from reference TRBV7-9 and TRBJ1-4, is DTGVSQNPRHKITKRGQNVTFRCDPISEHNRLYWYRQTLGQGPEFLTYFQNEAQLEKSRLLSDRFSAERPKGSFSTLEIQRTEQGDSAMYLCASAAVNEKLFFGSGTQLSVL.

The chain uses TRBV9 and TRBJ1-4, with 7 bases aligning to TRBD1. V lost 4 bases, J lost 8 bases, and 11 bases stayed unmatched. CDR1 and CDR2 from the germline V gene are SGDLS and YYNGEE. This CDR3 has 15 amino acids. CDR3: CASSPRTGEREKLFF. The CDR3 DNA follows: TGTGCCAGCAGCCCTAGAACAGGGGAGAGGGAAAAACTGTTTTTT.

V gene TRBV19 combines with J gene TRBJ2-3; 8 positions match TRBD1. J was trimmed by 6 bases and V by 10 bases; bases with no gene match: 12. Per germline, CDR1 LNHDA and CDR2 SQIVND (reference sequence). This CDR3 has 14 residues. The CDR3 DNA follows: TGTGCCACCGGACCCCAGGGGGCGAGGGATACGCAGTATTTT. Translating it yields CATGPQGARDTQYF.

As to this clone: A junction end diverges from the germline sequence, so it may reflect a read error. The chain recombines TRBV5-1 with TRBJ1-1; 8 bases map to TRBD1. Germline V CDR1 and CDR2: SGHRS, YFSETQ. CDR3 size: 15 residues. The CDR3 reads CASRLVYRGITEAFF. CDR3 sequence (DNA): TGCGCCAGCAGGTTGGTCTACAGGGGGATCACTGAAGCTTTCTTT. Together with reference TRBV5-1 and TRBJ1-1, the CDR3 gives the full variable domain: KAGVTQTPRYLIKTRGQQVTLSCSPISGHRSVSWYQQTPGQGLQFLFEYFSETQRNKGNFPGRFSGRQFSNSRSEMNVSTLELGDSALYLCASRLVYRGITEAFFGQGTRLTVV.

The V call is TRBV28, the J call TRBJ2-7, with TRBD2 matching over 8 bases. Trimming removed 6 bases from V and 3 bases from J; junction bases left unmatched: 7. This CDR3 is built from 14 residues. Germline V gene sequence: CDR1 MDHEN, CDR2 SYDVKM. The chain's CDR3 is CASSRSGANYEQYF. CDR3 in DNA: TGTGCCAGCAGCCGTAGCGGGGCGAACTACGAGCAGTACTTC. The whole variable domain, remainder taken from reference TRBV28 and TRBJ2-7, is DVKVTQSSRYLVKRTGEKVFLECVQDMDHENMFWYRQDPGLGLRLIYFSYDVKMKEKGDIPEGYSVSREKKERFSLILESASTNQTSMYLCASSRSGANYEQYFGPGTRLTVT.

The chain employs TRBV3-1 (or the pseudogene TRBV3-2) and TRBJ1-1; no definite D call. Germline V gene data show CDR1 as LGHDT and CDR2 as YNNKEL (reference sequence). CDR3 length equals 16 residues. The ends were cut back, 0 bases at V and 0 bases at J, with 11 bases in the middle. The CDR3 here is CASSQDLEGVNTEAFF. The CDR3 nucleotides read TGTGCCAGCAGCCAAGATTTGGAGGGCGTGAACACTGAAGCTTTCTTT.